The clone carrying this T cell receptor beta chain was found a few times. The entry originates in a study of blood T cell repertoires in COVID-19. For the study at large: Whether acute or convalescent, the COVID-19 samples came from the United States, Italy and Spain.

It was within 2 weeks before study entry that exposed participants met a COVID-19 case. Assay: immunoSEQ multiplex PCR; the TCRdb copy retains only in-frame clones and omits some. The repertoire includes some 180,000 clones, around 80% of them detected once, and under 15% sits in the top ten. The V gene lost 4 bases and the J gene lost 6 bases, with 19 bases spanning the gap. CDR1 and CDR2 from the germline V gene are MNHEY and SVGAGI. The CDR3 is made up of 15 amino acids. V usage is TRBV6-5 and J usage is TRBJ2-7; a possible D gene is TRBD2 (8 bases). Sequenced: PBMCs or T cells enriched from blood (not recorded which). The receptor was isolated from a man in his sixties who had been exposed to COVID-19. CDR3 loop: CASSLTGAGGGEQYF. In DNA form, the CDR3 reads TGTGCCAGCAGTTTAACAGGGGCGGGAGGAGGCGAGCAGTACTTC.